The 7 T cell receptor beta chains below come from one sample, sequenced in a study of shared clonotypes between healthy human individuals. Assay used: immunoSEQ multiplex PCR; TCRdb lists only in-frame clones, some missing. The sample lists fewer than 700,000 clones, 95% seen once, with over 0.095% in the top ten. Selected positively for CCR7 and CD45RO-negative, naive CD8 cells excluded terminally differentiated effector memory CD45RA+ cells. The source material was naive CD8+ T cells sorted from blood. The receptors were gathered from a woman aged 25 to 39 in good health.

The gene calls are TRBV28 and TRBJ2-2, with D tentatively TRBD2 (6 bases). Germline V gene lookup returns CDR1 MDHEN and CDR2 SYDVKM. This CDR3 spans 12 amino acids. V lost 3 bases to trimming and J lost 7 bases, with 6 bases between them. The CDR3: CASSLGGGELFF. The CDR3 nucleotides read TGTGCCAGCAGTTTGGGGGGCGGGGAGCTGTTTTTT.

This clone has just one count. The chain joins TRBV9 to TRBJ2-7; possible D gene TRBD1, 5 bases. Germline V gene lookup returns CDR1 SGDLS and CDR2 YYNGEE. The V end was cut by 0 bases, the J end by 2 bases, with 9 bases between. This CDR3 has 14 residues. CDR3 DNA sequence: TGTGCCAGCAGCGTAGACACAGGAACCTACGAGCAGTACTTC. This translates into CASSVDTGTYEQYF.

The chain has TRBV25-1 and TRBJ2-5, with D perhaps TRBD1 or TRBD2 (5 bases each). The J call is in doubt because the DNA end fits TRBJ2-7 better. CDR3 length: 16 amino acids. The germline V gene has CDR1 MGHDK and CDR2 SYGVNS. The CDR3 protein is CASSEFGGVKSYEQYF. The DNA of the CDR3 is TGTGCCAGCAGTGAATTTGGGGGTGTGAAGTCCTACGAGCAGTACTTC.

The chain employs TRBV7-8 and TRBJ2-1; 9 bases line up with TRBD2. Germline assignment: CDR1 SGHVS and CDR2 FQNEAQ. The CDR3 sequence is 19 residues long. The V segment lost 1 base and the J segment 4 bases; nucleotides outside the gene matches: 14. The CDR3 nucleotides are TGTGCCAGCAGCTTAGGGGGATGGATTGTTAGCGGGAGTTACAATGAGCAGTTCTTC. This sequence encodes CASSLGGWIVSGSYNEQFF.

The V and J genes are TRBV9 and TRBJ2-3, with 8 positions matching TRBD2. With V trimmed by 0 bases and J by 5 bases, 2 bases remained unmatched. This CDR3 spans 14 amino acids. CDR1 and CDR2 (germline): SGDLS, YYNGEE. CDR3 coding DNA: TGTGCCAGCAGCGTAGAGGGACTAGGAGATACGCAGTATTTT. It yields the protein CASSVEGLGDTQYF.

This clone was detected once. The rearrangement uses TRBV19 and TRBJ2-7; TRBD2 is a possible D gene (5 bases). Germline V CDR1 and CDR2: LNHDA, SQIVND (reference sequence). The CDR3 extends over 15 amino acids. The V end lost 3 bases, the J end lost 3 bases, and 15 bases lay between the germline ends. The CDR3 nucleotides are TGTGCCAGTAGTATTTTCAGCGGAGGTTACTACGAGCAGTACTTC. Amino acids: CASSIFSGGYYEQYF.

The V and J genes are TRBV5-6 and TRBJ2-5; perhaps TRBD2 as D (5 bases). The CDR3 totals 13 residues. From germline, CDR1 is SGHDT and CDR2 YYEEEE. Trimming shortened V by 5 bases and J by 1 base, and 9 bases separated the two germline ends. CDR3 DNA sequence: TGTGCCAGCAGAGGAGGAATCCAAGAGACCCAGTACTTC. Protein: CASRGGIQETQYF.